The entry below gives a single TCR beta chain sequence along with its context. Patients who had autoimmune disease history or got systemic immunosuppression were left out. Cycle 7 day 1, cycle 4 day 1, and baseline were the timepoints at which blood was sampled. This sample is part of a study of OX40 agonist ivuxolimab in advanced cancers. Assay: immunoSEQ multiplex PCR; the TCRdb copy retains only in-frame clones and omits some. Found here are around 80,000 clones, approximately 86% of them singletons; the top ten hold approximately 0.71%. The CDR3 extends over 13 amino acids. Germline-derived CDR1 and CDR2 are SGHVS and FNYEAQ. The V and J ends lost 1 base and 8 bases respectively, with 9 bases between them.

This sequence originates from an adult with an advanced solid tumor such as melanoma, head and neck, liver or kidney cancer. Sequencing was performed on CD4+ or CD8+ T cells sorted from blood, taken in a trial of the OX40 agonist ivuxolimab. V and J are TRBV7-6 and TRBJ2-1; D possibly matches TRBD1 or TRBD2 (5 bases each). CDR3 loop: CASSLGRGDEQFF. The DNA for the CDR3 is TGTGCCAGCAGCTTAGGCAGAGGGGATGAGCAGTTCTTC.